The 7 T cell receptor beta chains below all came from one sample that was sequenced in a study of vaccination effects on CD4 cells after COVID-19. Viral peptide pools were used in the ViraFEST assay to expand antigen-specific CD4+ T cells, and sequencing came afterward. Following 10 days of culture, CD4+ T cells were isolated. The vaccine recipients had no prior SARS-CoV-2 infection, with negative nucleocapsid antibodies. TCRdb's table, derived via immunoSEQ multiplex PCR, lists solely in-frame clones and lacks some. The sample lists tens of thousands of clones, over 70% occurring once. Their antigen targets remain unknown. This sample comprised CD4+ T cells from PBMCs cultured with SARS-CoV-2 spike peptides, obtained before COVID-19 vaccination. Receptor source: a human donor who received a COVID-19 vaccine.

The genes are TRBV19 and TRBJ1-1, with D perhaps TRBD1 (5 bases). Trimming took 5 bases from V and 5 from J, leaving 12 bases between them. Germline V gene lookup returns CDR1 LNHDA and CDR2 SQIVND (reference sequence). This CDR3 has 13 residues. The CDR3 loop reads CASSLGAQTEAFF. CDR3 bases: TGTGCCAGTAGTTTAGGGGCGCAAACTGAAGCTTTCTTT.

The chain carries TRBV19 and TRBJ2-3; tentative D call: TRBD2 (6 bases). From germline, CDR1 is LNHDA and CDR2 SQIVND (reference sequence). Trimming stripped 1 base from V and 4 bases from J, with 9 bases between. This CDR3 has 14 amino acids. This CDR3 is CASSIGPGADTQYF. CDR3 coding DNA: TGTGCCAGTAGTATAGGCCCGGGGGCAGATACGCAGTATTTT.

This chain uses TRBV5-1 with TRBJ1-1; D gene unclear. The germline V and J ends were trimmed by 4 bases and 4 bases, with 14 bases remaining between them. The CDR3 loop spans 14 amino acids. Germline V gene lookup returns CDR1 SGHRS and CDR2 YFSETQ. This CDR3 is CASSQTGEATEAFF. The CDR3 DNA sequence: TGCGCCAGCAGCCAAACCGGGGAGGCCACTGAAGCTTTCTTT.

The chain links TRBV19 to TRBJ2-1; 9 bases are shared with TRBD2. V gave up 4 bases and J gave up 8 bases; unmatched junction bases: 9. Per germline, CDR1 LNHDA and CDR2 SQIVND (reference sequence). The CDR3 contains 15 residues. The CDR3 DNA is TGTGCCAGTAGTACCCGGGGTAGCGGGGGTCATGAGCAGTTCTTC. Translated: CASSTRGSGGHEQFF. Full variable domain (outside the CDR3, taken from reference TRBV19 and TRBJ2-1): DGGITQSPKYLFRKEGQNVTLSCEQNLNHDAMYWYRQDPGQGLRLIYYSQIVNDFQKGDIAEGYSVSREKKESFPLTVTSAQKNPTAFYLCASSTRGSGGHEQFFGPGTRLTVL.

The genes are TRBV6-6 and TRBJ1-2; weak D call: TRBD1 (5 bases). The CDR3 extends over 10 amino acids. The germline V gene has CDR1 MNHNY and CDR2 SVGAGI (reference sequence). Trimming removed 6 bases at V and 6 bases at J, with 5 bases between. CDR3 in DNA: TGTGCCAGCAGGGGGCATGGCTACACCTTC. This encodes CASRGHGYTF.

The chain joins TRBV10-3 to TRBJ2-1; TRBD1 aligns across 8 bases. Germline V gives CDR1 ENHRY, CDR2 SYGVKD. The CDR3 runs 15 residues. Losses at the gene ends were 5 bases for V and 2 bases for J; bases not matched to a gene: 5. In DNA form, the CDR3 reads TGTGCCATCAGTACGACAGGGGACGCCTACAATGAGCAGTTCTTC. It encodes CAISTTGDAYNEQFF.

V and J are TRBV2 and TRBJ2-7; 8 bases match TRBD2. Per the germline V gene, CDR1 is SNHLY and CDR2 is FYNNEI. This CDR3 region has 14 residues. After removal of 2 bases from V and 4 bases from J, the junction contained 4 bases not matched to a gene. CDR3 protein: CASSELGGGYEQYV. DNA of the CDR3: TGTGCCAGCAGTGAACTTGGCGGGGGGTACGAGCAGTACGTC.